The present T cell receptor (beta chain) was sequenced within a study of human T cells and chemical hapten exposure. Study information: TCR yields per sample varied, mainly owing to small pooled library volume differences. Whole-study results and caveats: Alopecia was present in the donors, so their immune response may differ from healthy people's. Expanded TCRs made up significantly more big CDR3 similarity clusters than controls did.

TCRdb itself ran the RACE reads through MiXCR, one entry per CDR3 protein. The table has nearly 350,000 distinct CDR3 sequences, around 7% seen once. This CDR3 is built from 15 residues. V dropped 4 bases and J dropped 2 bases, with 16 bases sitting between them. Germline CDR1 SGHRS, CDR2 YFSETQ. In regard to this clonotype: No antigen is known for it.

Noted time point: patch test 1, 2 weeks after DPC sensitization. As for treatment: therapeutic diphenylcyclopropenone sensitization with weekly scalp DPC. The starting material, unfractionated whole blood, was used for total RNA extraction. The sample was whole blood, taken in connection with sensitization to the hapten diphenylcyclopropenone (DPC). The chain carries TRBV5-1 and TRBJ2-7, with D possibly being TRBD2 (6 bases). The receptor's source is a young woman with alopecia areata. Some clones in this sample may be carry-over from other donors' samples. The DNA for the CDR3 is TGCGCCAGCAGCACCGCGACCGGGGGAACCTACGAGCAGTACTTC. Its protein product is CASSTATGGTYEQYF.